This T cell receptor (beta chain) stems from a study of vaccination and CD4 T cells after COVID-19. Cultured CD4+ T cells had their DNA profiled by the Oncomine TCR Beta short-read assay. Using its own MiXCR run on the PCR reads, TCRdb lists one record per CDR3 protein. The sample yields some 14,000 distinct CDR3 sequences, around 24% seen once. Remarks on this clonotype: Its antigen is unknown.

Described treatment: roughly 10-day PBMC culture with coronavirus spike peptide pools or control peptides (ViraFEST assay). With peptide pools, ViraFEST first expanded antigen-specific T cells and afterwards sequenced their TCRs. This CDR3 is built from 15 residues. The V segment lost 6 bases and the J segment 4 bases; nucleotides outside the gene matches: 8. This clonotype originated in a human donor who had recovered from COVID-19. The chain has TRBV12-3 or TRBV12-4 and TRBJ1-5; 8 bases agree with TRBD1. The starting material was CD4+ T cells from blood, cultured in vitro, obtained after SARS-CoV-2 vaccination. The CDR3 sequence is CASSSRGQVNQPQHF. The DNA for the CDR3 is TGTGCCAGCAGCTCTCGGGGACAGGTAAATCAGCCCCAGCATTTT.